Listed here are 19 T cell receptor beta chains from one sample, sequenced in a study of T-cell reconstitution after alpha-beta-depleted transplantation in children. TCRbeta library construction was performed incorporating unique molecular identifiers. Via MiXCR, TCRdb re-called the PCR reads, giving one row per CDR3 protein. The repertoire holds about 300,000 distinct CDR3 sequences, roughly 9.1% seen once, with 7.5% in the top ten. The sample consisted of PBMCs, taken before TCRalphabeta/CD19-depleted stem cell transplant. These receptors were collected from a boy under two years old with acute myeloid leukemia, due to receive a stem cell transplant.

The chain employs TRBV28 and TRBJ2-7; D ambiguous. CDR3 length: 15 residues. The germline V and J ends were trimmed by 2 bases and 0 bases, with 11 bases remaining between them. The germline CDR1 and CDR2 sequences are MDHEN and SYDVKM. The CDR3 region has the DNA TGTGCCAGCAGTTTACTCCGGTCTGACTCCTACGAGCAGTACTTC. Protein: CASSLLRSDSYEQYF.

This clonotype was observed a few times. The chain carries TRBV25-1 and TRBJ2-1; 9 bases match TRBD2. Germline V gene sequence: CDR1 MGHDK, CDR2 SYGVNS. This CDR3 is 18 amino acids long. V dropped 2 bases and J dropped 5; count of bases not matched to a gene: 13. CDR3 protein: CASSEGSGVAGVDNEQFF. The CDR3 bases are TGTGCCAGCAGTGAAGGCTCCGGGGTAGCGGGAGTTGACAATGAGCAGTTCTTC. The full variable domain, completed using reference TRBV25-1 and TRBJ2-1, is EADIYQTPRYLVIGTGKKITLECSQTMGHDKMYWYQQDPGMELHLIHYSYGVNSTEKGDLSSESTVSRIRTEHFPLTLESARPSHTSQYLCASSEGSGVAGVDNEQFFGPGTRLTVL.

In its sample, this clonotype was seen a few times. The CDR3 DNA reads TGTGCCATCAGTGGGGCTCTAGCACTGATCACAGATACGCAGTATTTT. It is translated as CAISGALALITDTQYF. The genes are TRBV10-3 and TRBJ2-3; tentatively, D is TRBD2 (5 bases). CDR1 and CDR2 (germline): ENHRY, SYGVKD. The V and J ends lost 4 bases and 2 bases respectively, with 16 bases between them. The CDR3 is 16 amino acids.

The table lists this clonotype with many counts. This chain uses TRBV10-3 with TRBJ2-1; no clear D. This CDR3 has 14 residues. The V gene lost 3 bases and the J gene lost 0 bases, with 6 bases spanning the gap. Per germline, CDR1 ENHRY and CDR2 SYGVKD. CDR3 residues: CAISDSLSYNEQFF. DNA of the CDR3: TGTGCCATCAGTGATAGCCTCTCCTACAATGAGCAGTTCTTC.

In its sample, this clonotype was seen many times. This chain joins TRBV5-1 and TRBJ1-1; D is perhaps TRBD1 (6 bases). The V end was cut by 0 bases, the J end by 7 bases, with 13 bases between. CDR1 SGHRS and CDR2 YFSETQ come from the germline V gene. CDR3 length equals 14 residues. CDR3 DNA sequence: TGCGCCAGCAGCTTGGTGATGGACAGCTATGAAGCTTTCTTT. This sequence encodes CASSLVMDSYEAFF.

This clonotype has just a few counts. The chain links TRBV4-1 to TRBJ1-5; no firm D call. Per germline, CDR1 MGHRA and CDR2 YSYEKL. V dropped 0 bases and J dropped 7 bases, with 13 bases sitting between them. CDR3 size: 15 residues. DNA for the CDR3: TGCGCCAGCAGCCAAGATCGGCCAACCGGGCAGCCCCAGCATTTT. Translated, it gives CASSQDRPTGQPQHF.

This clonotype is labeled medium-sized (0.01 to 0.1%). The V gene is TRBV28, the J gene TRBJ2-4; D might be TRBD2 (5 bases). CDR1 and CDR2 from the germline V gene are MDHEN and SYDVKM. V lost 7 bases and J lost 0, with 10 bases in between. This CDR3 contains 14 residues. The CDR3 here is CASIPSGAKNIQYF. The CDR3 DNA is TGTGCCAGCATCCCCAGCGGAGCCAAAAACATTCAGTACTTC.

In this sample, this clonotype turned up many times. This rearrangement joins TRBV11-2 to TRBJ1-1; TRBD1 is a possible D gene (5 bases). This CDR3 has 16 residues. Trimming took 5 bases from V and 4 from J, leaving 20 bases between them. Per the germline V gene, CDR1 is SGHAT and CDR2 is FQNNGV. For the CDR3, the DNA is TGTGCCAGCAGCCCCGGTCGGGGGGGACGTGGCACTGAAGCTTTCTTT. It codes for CASSPGRGGRGTEAFF.

This clonotype was recorded many times. The V gene is TRBV12-3 or TRBV12-4, the J gene TRBJ2-7; weak D call: TRBD1 (5 bases). CDR3 length: 14 residues. With 5 bases removed from V and 4 bases from J, the gap between germline ends came to 15 bases. The CDR3 DNA sequence: TGTGCCAGCAGTCCCCTCGTAAGGGGATACGAGCAGTACTTC. Its translation: CASSPLVRGYEQYF.

This clonotype occurred many times. This chain connects TRBV13 to TRBJ1-1, with D possibly matching TRBD1 (5 bases). Germline V gene lookup returns CDR1 PRHDT and CDR2 FYEKMQ (reference sequence). With 2 bases removed from V and 4 bases from J, the gap between germline ends came to 11 bases. The CDR3 is 14 amino acids. The CDR3 spells CASSLRQRSTEAFF. The CDR3 nucleotides are TGTGCCAGCAGCTTAAGACAGCGTTCCACTGAAGCTTTCTTT.

This clonotype occurred many times. V gene TRBV11-1 combines with J gene TRBJ2-5; a weak D match, TRBD2 (7 bases). Between the trimmed V and J ends, which lost 5 bases and 5 bases, there was a span of 15 bases. Germline V gene lookup returns CDR1 SGHAT and CDR2 FQDESV (reference sequence). The length of the CDR3 is 14 residues. CDR3 sequence: CASSPGGPYETQYF. The CDR3 region has the DNA TGTGCCAGCAGCCCCGGGGGGCCGTATGAGACCCAGTACTTC.

The sample holds many counts of this clonotype. The chain is built from TRBV4-3 and TRBJ1-1; D is unclear. Per germline, CDR1 LGHNA and CDR2 YSLEER. Trimming left V 0 bases short and J 5 bases short, with 16 bases between. CDR3 length: 16 amino acids. The chain's CDR3 is CASSQDLASRRTEAFF. The DNA of the CDR3 is TGCGCCAGCAGCCAAGATTTGGCCTCCCGGCGTACTGAAGCTTTCTTT.

This clonotype was recorded at least ten times. This chain connects TRBV7-8 to TRBJ1-1, with D possibly TRBD1 on 5 matching bases. CDR3 length: 15 amino acids. CDR1 SGHVS and CDR2 FQNEAQ come from the germline V gene. V gave up 6 bases and J gave up 4 bases, with 18 bases separating them. The CDR3 nucleotides read TGTGCCAGCAGGGGAGCGGAGAACAGGATCACTGAAGCTTTCTTT. As protein: CASRGAENRITEAFF.

A remark on this clonotype: At one end the junction does not follow the germline gene, possibly because of a read error. Written as DNA, the CDR3 is TGTGACAGCAGGGACAGGCCAGGGCAGCCCCAGCATTTT. Residues: CDSRDRPGQPQHF. The rearrangement links TRBV27 to TRBJ1-5, with 8 bases lining up with TRBD1. The germline CDR1 and CDR2 sequences are MNHEY and SMNVEV (reference sequence). This CDR3 has 13 residues.

This clonotype was counted ten times or more. The V and J genes are TRBV12-3 or TRBV12-4 and TRBJ1-1, with a weak D call TRBD1 (6 bases). V shed 4 bases and J shed 7 bases, with 13 bases lying between them. The CDR3 has 13 residues. In DNA form, the CDR3 reads TGTGCCAGCAGTTCCCCGGGGGGGCTTGAAGCTTTCTTT. As protein: CASSSPGGLEAFF.

At least ten counts were recorded for this clonotype. The chain is built from TRBV4-2 and TRBJ2-1; no firm D call. Germline CDR1 and CDR2: LGHNA and YNFKEQ. V was pared by 1 base and J by 12 bases, with 16 bases between. This CDR3 is built from 14 residues. The CDR3 DNA is TGTGCCAGCAGCCAAGGGCAGCGCCCAGAAATGCAGTTCTTC. It yields the protein CASSQGQRPEMQFF.

This clonotype was counted many times. The chain employs TRBV27 and TRBJ2-7; D is ambiguous. Germline CDR1 is MNHEY and CDR2 is SMNVEV (reference sequence). V lost 6 bases, J lost 3 bases, and 12 bases lay in between. CDR3 length: 13 amino acids. The CDR3 DNA reads TGTGCCAGCAGCCCCGGACCCAACTACGAGCAGTACTTC. Amino acid sequence: CASSPGPNYEQYF.

Ten or more counts support this clonotype. The V gene is TRBV9, the J gene TRBJ2-5, with D possibly TRBD2 on 6 matching bases. The V and J ends lost 0 bases and 0 bases respectively, with 15 bases between them. The CDR3 is 17 amino acids. CDR1 and CDR2 (germline): SGDLS, YYNGEE. This CDR3 reads CASSVGGGPGDQETQYF. The CDR3 nucleotides are TGTGCCAGCAGCGTAGGGGGAGGACCGGGAGACCAAGAGACCCAGTACTTC. The full variable domain, in which reference TRBV9 and TRBJ2-5 provide the parts outside the CDR3, is DSGVTQTPKHLITATGQRVTLRCSPRSGDLSVYWYQQSLDQGLQFLIQYYNGEERAKGNILERFSAQQFPDLHSELNLSSLELGDSALYFCASSVGGGPGDQETQYFGPGTRLLVL.

In this sample, this clonotype turned up many times. V gene TRBV28 combines with J gene TRBJ1-2; D uncertain. The CDR3 spans 15 residues. Germline V lookup: CDR1 MDHEN, CDR2 SYDVKM. V lost 1 base to trimming and J lost 3 bases, with 12 bases between them. CDR3 bases: TGTGCCAGCAGTTTATTCCAGACCTCAGACTATGGCTACACCTTC. Protein sequence: CASSLFQTSDYGYTF.